A selection of T cell receptor beta chains follows, all from one sample in a study of Ad26.COV2.S vaccination and SARS-CoV-2 variants. Profiled with immunoSEQ multiplex PCR; TCRdb holds only in-frame clones, not every one. This repertoire shows more than 400,000 clones, about 90% found once; its top ten account for roughly 4.3%. Here the sequenced sample was peripheral blood, taken in a trial of Ad26.COV2.S vaccine versus placebo. Every receptor here comes from a person between 18 and 65 years old who received the Ad26.COV2.S COVID-19 vaccine or a placebo. Each CDR3 is given with its conserved first and last residue. Fields, in order: CDR3 length, V gene, CDR3 protein.

CDR3 length: 15; V gene: TRBV18; CDR3 protein: CASSPGGRAPYEQYF
CDR3 length: 13; V gene: TRBV5-5; CDR3 protein: CASSPDRGVGYTF
CDR3 length: 14; V gene: TRBV7-8; CDR3 protein: CASSSRAHGNEQFF
CDR3 length: 13; V gene: TRBV18; CDR3 protein: CASSPYFQETQYF
CDR3 length: 16; V gene: TRBV19; CDR3 protein: CASSKGARAGHEKLFF
CDR3 length: 16; V gene: TRBV7-2; CDR3 protein: CASSQVAGGSTDTQYF
CDR3 length: 14; V gene: TRBV7-8; CDR3 protein: CASSLADRVDEQFF
CDR3 length: 14; V gene: TRBV6-5; CDR3 protein: CASRPGTSSYEQYF
CDR3 length: 14; V gene: TRBV6-5; CDR3 protein: CATSRRGRNYGYTF
CDR3 length: 17; V gene: TRBV7-9; CDR3 protein: CASSYRTGGRHDREQFF
CDR3 length: 13; V gene: TRBV5-1; CDR3 protein: CASSLFSTDTQYF
CDR3 length: 13; V gene: TRBV19; CDR3 protein: CASTVAQNTEAFF
CDR3 length: 15; V gene: TRBV7-2; CDR3 protein: CASSPTGADQETQYF
CDR3 length: 17; V gene: TRBV3-1/TRBV3-2; CDR3 protein: CASSQAGAFANTGELFF
CDR3 length: 16; V gene: TRBV7-6; CDR3 protein: CASSLESRGIGKTQYF
CDR3 length: 11; V gene: TRBV20-1; CDR3 protein: CSARASDTQYF
CDR3 length: 16; V gene: TRBV24-1; CDR3 protein: CATSDFAGQGNEKLFF
CDR3 length: 12; V gene: TRBV2; CDR3 protein: CASSVEGETQYF
CDR3 length: 15; V gene: TRBV9; CDR3 protein: CASSVGTSGRAEQFF
CDR3 length: 15; V gene: TRBV6-5; CDR3 protein: CASRPVASMNTEAFF
CDR3 length: 11; V gene: TRBV29-1; CDR3 protein: CSALSKNIQYF
CDR3 length: 14; V gene: TRBV24-1; CDR3 protein: CATRGTGAYNEQFF
CDR3 length: 13; V gene: TRBV4-1; CDR3 protein: CASSQEGGEPQHF